This T cell receptor beta chain was captured by sequencing in a study of OX40 agonist ivuxolimab in advanced cancers. Study information: Of mixed ages from 23 to 79 and averaging about 60 years, the group was roughly 85% male. Therapy given before enrollment (anti-PD-1, anti-PD-L1 or anti-CTLA-4) was allowed, and approximately 40% had some. General study results and limits: Expanded clones were, on average, more numerous in CD8+ T cells than in CD4+. At 0.1 to 3.0 mg/kg, CD4+ and CD8+ blood T cells expanded clonally by week 6.

From germline, CDR1 is LNHNV and CDR2 YYDKDF (reference sequence). This CDR3 is built from 16 residues. V lost 3 bases to trimming and J lost 9 bases, with 21 bases between them. For this clone: Its target is unknown.

Measured with immunoSEQ multiplex PCR; TCRdb has only the in-frame clones, and not every one. Altogether about 30,000 clones are present, about 80% being singletons, with the ten largest covering 20% to 25%. The clonotype originates from an adult with an advanced solid tumor such as melanoma, head and neck, liver or kidney cancer. The rearrangement links TRBV15 to TRBJ2-4; possibly TRBD1 for D (8 bases). Sequencing was performed on CD4+ or CD8+ T cells sorted from blood, taken in a trial of the OX40 agonist ivuxolimab. Here the CDR3 reads CATSREGGTGKGIQYF. In DNA, the CDR3 is TGTGCCACCAGCAGGGAGGGGGGGACAGGAAAGGGCATTCAGTACTTC.